This TCR beta chain appears in the sequencing data of a study of T-cell memory formation after mild COVID-19. The ends lost 5 bases at V and 4 bases at J; junction bases unmatched: 10. CDR1 is KGHDR and CDR2 is SFDVKD in the germline V gene. The length of the CDR3 is 17 residues. This clonotype was seen only a few times. TCRdb called the 5' RACE reads again in MiXCR, with one record for every CDR3 protein. This sample yields almost 550,000 distinct CDR3 sequences, of which approximately 20% are seen a single time; approximately 12% belongs to the top ten. This receptor was obtained from an adult woman who had mild COVID-19 (a few samples of this study predate the infection). Cell type and time point are not known. The sequenced material came from PBMCs or a T cell subset sorted from them (not recorded which). The chain uses TRBV24-1 and TRBJ2-2; 9 bases align to TRBD2. The CDR3 DNA sequence: TGTGCCACCAGTGCGAGCGGGAGGTCTGCAATCACCGGGGAGCTGTTTTTT. It codes for CATSASGRSAITGELFF.